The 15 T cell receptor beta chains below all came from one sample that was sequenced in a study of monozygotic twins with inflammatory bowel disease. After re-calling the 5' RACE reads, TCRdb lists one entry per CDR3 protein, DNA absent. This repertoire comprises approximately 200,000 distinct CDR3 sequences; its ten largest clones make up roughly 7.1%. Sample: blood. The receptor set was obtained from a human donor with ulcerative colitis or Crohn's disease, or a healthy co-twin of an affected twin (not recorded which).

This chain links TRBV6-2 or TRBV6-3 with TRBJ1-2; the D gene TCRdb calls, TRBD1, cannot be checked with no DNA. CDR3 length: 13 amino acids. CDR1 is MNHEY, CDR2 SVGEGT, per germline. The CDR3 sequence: CAGRGDGGYGYTF.

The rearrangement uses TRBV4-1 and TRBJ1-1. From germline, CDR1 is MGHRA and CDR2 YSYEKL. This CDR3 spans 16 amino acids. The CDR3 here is CASSQDPGRVNTEAFF.

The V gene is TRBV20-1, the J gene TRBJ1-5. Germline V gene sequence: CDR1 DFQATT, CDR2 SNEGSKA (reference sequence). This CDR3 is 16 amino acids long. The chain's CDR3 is CSARVLPAHSNQPQHF.

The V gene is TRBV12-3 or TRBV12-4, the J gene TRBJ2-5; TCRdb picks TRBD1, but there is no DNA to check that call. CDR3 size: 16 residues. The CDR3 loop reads CASSLKSTVYQETQYF.

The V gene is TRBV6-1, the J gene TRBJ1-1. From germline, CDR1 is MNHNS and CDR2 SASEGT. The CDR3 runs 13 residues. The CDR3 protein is CASSEIKNTEAFF.

The CDR3 is CASSPLGTGESDTQYF. This chain connects TRBV12-3 or TRBV12-4 to TRBJ2-3; checking the TCRdb D call of TRBD1 is not possible without DNA. CDR3 size: 16 residues.

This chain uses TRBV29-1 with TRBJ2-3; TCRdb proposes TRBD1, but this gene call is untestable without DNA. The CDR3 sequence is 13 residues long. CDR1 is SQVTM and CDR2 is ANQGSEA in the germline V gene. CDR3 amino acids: CSAETAGADTQYF.

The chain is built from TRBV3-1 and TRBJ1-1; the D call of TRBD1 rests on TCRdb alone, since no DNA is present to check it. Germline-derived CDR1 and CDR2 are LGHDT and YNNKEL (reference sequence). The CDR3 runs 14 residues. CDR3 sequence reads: CASSQVAPGGEAFF. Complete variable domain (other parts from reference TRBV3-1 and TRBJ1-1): DTAVSQTPKYLVTQMGNDKSIKCEQNLGHDTMYWYKQDSKKFLKIMFSYNNKELIINETVPNRFSPKSPDKAHLNLHINSLELGDSAVYFCASSQVAPGGEAFFGQGTRLTVV.

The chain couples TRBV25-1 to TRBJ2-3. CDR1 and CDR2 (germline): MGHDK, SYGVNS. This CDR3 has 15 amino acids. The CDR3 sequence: CASSEARLNTDTQYF.

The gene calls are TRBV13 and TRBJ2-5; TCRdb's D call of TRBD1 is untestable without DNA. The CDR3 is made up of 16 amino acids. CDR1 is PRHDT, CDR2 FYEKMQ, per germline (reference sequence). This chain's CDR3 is CASSATGTRFRETQYF.

The CDR3 sequence is CASSPSWPLGNEQFF. This rearrangement joins TRBV7-2 to TRBJ2-1; TCRdb's D gene call, TRBD2, goes unchecked for lack of DNA. This CDR3 spans 15 amino acids. CDR1 is SGHTA, CDR2 FQGNSA, per germline.

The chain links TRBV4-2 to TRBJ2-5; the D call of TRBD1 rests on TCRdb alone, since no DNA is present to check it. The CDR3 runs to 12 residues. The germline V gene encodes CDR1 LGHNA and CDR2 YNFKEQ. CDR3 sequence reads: CASRTGEGTQYF.

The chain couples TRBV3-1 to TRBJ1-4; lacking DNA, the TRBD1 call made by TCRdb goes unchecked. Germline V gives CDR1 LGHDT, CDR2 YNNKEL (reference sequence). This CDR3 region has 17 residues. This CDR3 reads CASSQEITTGTIEKLFF.

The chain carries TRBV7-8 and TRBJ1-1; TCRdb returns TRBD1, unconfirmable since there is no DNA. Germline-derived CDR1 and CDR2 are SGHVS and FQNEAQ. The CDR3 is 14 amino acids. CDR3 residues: CASSLVQGNTEAFF.

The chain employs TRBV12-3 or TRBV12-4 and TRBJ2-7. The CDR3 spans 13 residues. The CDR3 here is CASSLVLYYEQYF.